The rows below give T cell receptor beta chains drawn from one sample of a study of T-cell memory formation after mild COVID-19. From the 5' RACE reads, TCRdb called clonotypes with MiXCR, one entry per CDR3 protein. Among some 310,000 distinct CDR3 sequences listed, roughly 19% were seen once. Sample: PBMCs or a T cell subset sorted from them (not recorded which). These receptor sequences come from a man between 18 and 29 years old who had mild COVID-19 (a few samples of this study predate the infection). Cell type and time point are not known. Both conserved end residues are part of each CDR3. D genes are given only for firm matches. Rows may omit the clone size; those that give it use once, few, many or a size class.

V	size	D	J	CDR3	DNA
TRBV5-1	few	TRBD2	TRBJ2-5	CASRGLAGKETQYF	TGCGCCAGCAGGGGACTAGCGGGGAAAGAGACCCAGTACTTC
TRBV4-1	few	TRBD2	TRBJ2-5	CASSRRDSGTSQETQYF	TGCGCCAGCAGCCGGCGCGATTCCGGGACTAGTCAAGAGACCCAGTACTTC
TRBV20-1	-	-	TRBJ2-7	CSAGVLGNEQYF	TGCAGTGCTGGGGTGCTGGGAAACGAGCAGTACTTC
TRBV7-9	few	-	TRBJ2-2	CASSLRQFTDGGELFF	TGTGCCAGCAGCTTACGGCAGTTCACTGACGGCGGGGAGCTGTTTTTT
TRBV4-3	-	-	TRBJ1-6	CASSQGARSYNSPLHF	TGCGCCAGCAGCCAAGGGGCCAGATCCTATAATTCACCCCTCCACTTT
TRBV7-2	few	-	TRBJ2-3	CASSLDSGTDTQYF	TGTGCCAGCAGCTTAGATTCTGGGACAGATACGCAGTATTTT
TRBV5-1	-	TRBD2	TRBJ2-4	CASSPAGVENIQYF	TGCGCCAGCAGCCCCGCGGGGGTTGAAAACATTCAGTACTTC
TRBV7-8	few	-	TRBJ2-5	CASSFLDGAGETQYF	TGTGCCAGCAGCTTCCTAGACGGGGCGGGGGAGACCCAGTACTTC
TRBV10-3	-	-	TRBJ2-4	CAISDRGNIQYF	TGTGCCATCAGTGACAGGGGAAACATTCAGTACTTC
TRBV24-1	few	-	TRBJ1-6	CAQKRLPSSYNSPLHF	TGTGCCCAGAAGCGGTTACCAAGCTCCTATAATTCACCCCTCCACTTT
TRBV6-2/TRBV6-3	-	TRBD1	TRBJ2-3	CASSFGQAGSDTQYF	TGTGCCAGCAGTTTTGGACAGGCGGGTTCAGATACGCAGTATTTT
TRBV18	-	-	TRBJ1-2	CASSQGGPNYGYTF	TGTGCCAGCTCACAAGGCGGCCCTAACTATGGCTACACCTTC
TRBV20-1	few	-	TRBJ2-3	CSVYSTSADTQYF	TGCAGTGTTTACTCGACTAGTGCAGATACGCAGTATTTT
TRBV11-2	few	-	TRBJ2-1	CASSLMIEGEFF	TGTGCCAGCAGCTTAATGATTGAGGGTGAGTTCTTC